The T cell receptor beta chain described here comes from a study of T cells expressing NK-cell markers. Study context: According to the study, TCR beta repertoires originated from sorted CD3+CD56+NKG2C+, CD3+CD56+NKG2C- and CD3+CD56-NKG2C+ T cells.

The authors made TCR beta cDNA libraries by 5'RACE template switching. This switching added a universal primer site and UMIs. One entry per CDR3 protein, without DNA, is what TCRdb gives after re-calling the 5' RACE reads. This sample contains over 200,000 distinct CDR3 sequences. On this clonotype itself: Its cognate antigen is unknown.

Overall study findings and caveats: Top CD8+ clonotypes included the dominant CD3+CD56+NKG2C+ clonotypes in several donors.

The CDR3 runs 12 residues. This TCR was recovered from a man aged 18 to 35 in good health. The chain combines TRBV12-3 or TRBV12-4 with TRBJ1-1. The sequenced sample consisted of blood T cells: a sorted CD56 or NKG2C T cell subset, CD4+ or CD8+ T cells, or bulk PBMC T cells (not recorded which). The CDR3 reads CASSPRVTEAFF.